The 22 T cell receptor beta chains below were found in one sample sequenced in a study of early T cells in non-severe SARS-CoV-2 infection. Using its own MiXCR run on the 5' RACE reads, TCRdb lists one record per CDR3 protein. The sample contains tens of thousands of distinct CDR3 sequences, about 4.7% of which appear only once. Source material: whole blood. The receptors stem from an adult who was a healthcare worker with PCR-confirmed SARS-CoV-2 infection or an uninfected control (not recorded which).

This clonotype was detected only a few times. The chain links TRBV7-2 to TRBJ1-1; D is uncertain. Germline CDR1 and CDR2: SGHTA and FQGNSA. The CDR3 totals 12 residues. V lost 8 bases and J lost 5, with 12 bases in between. Here the CDR3 reads CASEFGGTEAFF. In nucleotides, the CDR3 is TGTGCCAGCGAATTTGGCGGGACTGAAGCTTTCTTT.

This clonotype was seen repeatedly, ten times or more. This CDR3 is CASSQVSGGEEQFF. CDR3 coding DNA: TGTGCCAGCAGCCAAGTTTCAGGGGGCGAGGAGCAGTTCTTC. The chain is built from TRBV4-2 and TRBJ2-1; 8 bases are shared with TRBD1. Trimming cost V 1 base and J 10 bases; bases outside gene matches: 6. This CDR3 region has 14 residues. In germline, CDR1 is LGHNA, CDR2 YNFKEQ.

This chain links TRBV20-1 with TRBJ2-7; 11 bases line up with TRBD2. The CDR3 extends over 15 amino acids. CDR1 and CDR2 from the germline V gene are DFQATT and SNEGSKA (reference sequence). The V and J ends lost 6 bases and 2 bases, in that order; junction bases with no gene match: 9. Here the CDR3 DNA reads TGCAGTGCCGCCGAGGGTAGCGGGGGGGCCTACGAGCAGTACTTC. Translating gives CSAAEGSGGAYEQYF.

This chain connects TRBV27 to TRBJ1-4, with D maybe TRBD1 (5 bases). The CDR3 extends over 15 amino acids. Looked up from germline, CDR1 is MNHEY and CDR2 is SMNVEV (reference sequence). Trimming removed 5 bases from V and 6 bases from J, with 16 bases in between. This CDR3 is CASSPGTGGYEKLFF. CDR3 coding DNA: TGTGCCAGCAGTCCCGGGACCGGAGGATATGAAAAACTGTTTTTT.

This rearrangement joins TRBV6-2 or TRBV6-3 to TRBJ2-3, with TRBD2 identical over 8 bases. The CDR3 contains 14 residues. CDR1 is MNHEY and CDR2 is SVGEGT in the germline V gene. The J segment lost 4 bases and the V segment lost 6 bases, leaving 6 bases of the junction unmatched. The CDR3 region has the DNA TGTGCCAGCAGCCGCGGGGGGAGCGCAGATACGCAGTATTTT. Translating it yields CASSRGGSADTQYF.

The chain has TRBV12-5 and TRBJ2-2, with 8 bases fitting TRBD2. The CDR3 is 17 residues long. V was pared by 1 base and J by 5 bases, with 9 bases of the junction left unmatched. The germline gives CDR1 LGHNT, CDR2 FRNRAP. CDR3 nucleotides: TGTGCTAGTGGTTTGGCCTTCGGGGGGGCCCGAACCGGGGAGCTGTTTTTT. Amino acids: CASGLAFGGARTGELFF. Full variable domain (remainder filled in from reference TRBV12-5 and TRBJ2-2): DARVTQTPRHKVTEMGQEVTMRCQPILGHNTVFWYRQTMMQGLELLAYFRNRAPLDDSGMPKDRFSAEMPDATLATLKIQPSEPRDSAVYFCASGLAFGGARTGELFFGEGSRLTVL.

This clonotype has a count of ten or more. This rearrangement joins TRBV7-3 to TRBJ1-2, with D perhaps TRBD1 (6 bases). The CDR3 spans 15 residues. With 0 bases removed from V and 2 bases from J, the gap between germline ends came to 10 bases. From germline, CDR1 is SGHTA and CDR2 FQGTGA. DNA of the CDR3: TGTGCCAGCAGCTTAACGGGGACACAGAACTATGGCTACACCTTC. It codes for CASSLTGTQNYGYTF.

This clonotype was picked up many times. The J gene is TRBJ1-1, the V gene TRBV5-1, with D uncertain. Germline-derived CDR1 and CDR2 are SGHRS and YFSETQ. V was pared by 4 bases and J by 1 base, with 14 bases between. The CDR3 has 15 amino acids. Here the CDR3 reads CASSASRNANTEAFF. Written as DNA, the CDR3 is TGCGCCAGCAGCGCTTCACGGAACGCGAACACTGAAGCTTTCTTT.

This clonotype is medium-sized in the sample. The J gene is TRBJ2-2, the V gene TRBV10-3, with D unclear. CDR1 and CDR2 from the germline V gene are ENHRY and SYGVKD. This CDR3 spans 14 amino acids. V was cut by 10 bases and J by 5 bases, with 17 bases left in between. CDR3 sequence (DNA): TGTGCCACCTCGCCCCGGACCGCGACCGGGGAGCTGTTTTTT. Amino acids: CATSPRTATGELFF.

At least ten counts were recorded for this clonotype. This chain joins TRBV27 and TRBJ2-3, with D perhaps assigned TRBD1 or TRBD2 (7 bases each). V lost 5 bases and J 3 bases, leaving 12 bases between the germline ends. The CDR3 extends over 14 amino acids. Germline V gene sequence: CDR1 MNHEY, CDR2 SMNVEV (reference sequence). The CDR3 nucleotides read TGTGCCAGCAGTCAGGGGGGGGAGACAGATACGCAGTATTTT. Protein: CASSQGGETDTQYF.

This clonotype was observed at least ten times. The chain couples TRBV2 to TRBJ1-4; D unresolved. Germline loops: CDR1 SNHLY, CDR2 FYNNEI. The CDR3 is 15 amino acids. Deletions cut 2 bases from V and 6 bases from J, with 13 bases between. CDR3 DNA sequence: TGTGCCAGCAGTGAAATATCTCCTCACTATGAAAAACTGTTTTTT. Amino acids: CASSEISPHYEKLFF.

This clonotype came up many times. The J gene is TRBJ2-5, the V gene TRBV27, with D perhaps given as TRBD1 or TRBD2 (5 bases each). Trimming took off 3 bases at V and 0 bases at J, with 8 bases between the two ends. Germline assignment: CDR1 MNHEY and CDR2 SMNVEV (reference sequence). The CDR3 totals 14 residues. The CDR3: CASSLWGYQETQYF. CDR3 sequence (DNA): TGTGCCAGCAGTTTGTGGGGGTACCAAGAGACCCAGTACTTC.

This clonotype occurred a few times. This sequence joins TRBV24-1 and TRBJ1-2; no clear D. Trimming pared 5 bases from V and 4 bases from J, leaving 10 bases between. The germline V gene encodes CDR1 KGHDR and CDR2 SFDVKD. This CDR3 region has 13 residues. CDR3 in amino acids: CATSVEGFYGYTF. CDR3 coding DNA: TGTGCCACCAGTGTCGAGGGCTTCTATGGCTACACCTTC.

This clonotype was found many times. The J gene is TRBJ1-6, the V gene TRBV7-8, with TRBD1 matching over 8 bases. The CDR3 has 14 residues. The V and J ends lost 5 bases and 8 bases, in that order; junction bases with no gene match: 5. The germline CDR1 and CDR2 sequences are SGHVS and FQNEAQ. As DNA, the CDR3 is TGTGCCAGCAGCGGACAGGGTGAAGATTCACCCCTCCACTTT. It encodes CASSGQGEDSPLHF.

The J gene is TRBJ1-3, the V gene TRBV5-1; D gene uncertain. Germline V gene sequence: CDR1 SGHRS, CDR2 YFSETQ. Deletions cut 4 bases from V and 0 bases from J, with 11 bases between. This CDR3 contains 15 residues. CDR3 sequence: CASSSMTSSGNTIYF. The CDR3 bases are TGCGCCAGCAGCAGTATGACAAGCTCTGGAAACACCATATATTTT.

This clonotype was seen a few times. V and J are TRBV20-1 and TRBJ1-1; 7 nucleotides line up with TRBD1. CDR1 is DFQATT and CDR2 is SNEGSKA in the germline V gene (reference sequence). V trimming: 0 bases; J trimming: 3 bases; junction bases outside the gene matches: 7. CDR3 length equals 15 residues. CDR3 loop: CSARDRSRGDTEAFF. Written as DNA, the CDR3 is TGCAGTGCTAGAGATCGAAGCAGGGGGGACACTGAAGCTTTCTTT.

This clonotype was recorded a few times. The J gene is TRBJ2-5, the V gene TRBV21-1; the table gives TRBD1 as D, unverified against the DNA. TRBV21-1 represents a pseudogene. This CDR3 comprises 14 residues. Written as DNA, the CDR3 is TGTGCCAGCAAGGGGCCTAGGAGCGAAGAGACCCAGTACTTC. This encodes CASKGPRSEETQYF.

This chain links TRBV12-3 or TRBV12-4 with TRBJ2-7; tentatively, D is TRBD2 (6 bases). The CDR3 extends over 14 amino acids. Trimming removed 0 bases at V and 3 bases at J, with 9 bases between. CDR3 protein: CASSLAGGIYEQYF. DNA for the CDR3: TGTGCCAGCAGTTTAGCGGGGGGAATCTACGAGCAGTACTTC.

The V and J genes are TRBV19 and TRBJ2-3, with 7 bases fitting TRBD1. Unmatched junction bases numbered 5, after V lost 5 bases and J lost 0 bases. Per the germline V gene, CDR1 is LNHDA and CDR2 is SQIVND (reference sequence). This CDR3 has 15 residues. The CDR3 DNA is TGTGCCAGTAGTCCAGGGGGACAGAGCACAGATACGCAGTATTTT. As protein: CASSPGGQSTDTQYF.

This clonotype has at least ten counts. The chain has TRBV4-1 and TRBJ1-2; tentative D call: TRBD1 (6 bases). The CDR3 totals 18 residues. CDR1 is MGHRA, CDR2 YSYEKL, per germline. V was shortened by 1 base and J by 3 bases, with 21 bases between the two germline ends. CDR3 bases: TGCGCCAGCAGCCAAGGCCAGACGACAGGTGGATTTCACTATGGCTACACCTTC. Encoded protein: CASSQGQTTGGFHYGYTF.

The table lists this clonotype with many counts. The chain recombines TRBV7-6 with TRBJ2-5; tentative D call: TRBD2 (6 bases). This CDR3 contains 14 residues. Germline V gene lookup returns CDR1 SGHVS and CDR2 FNYEAQ. The V and J ends lost 6 bases and 4 bases respectively, with 15 bases between them. The CDR3: CASSLGAGPETQYF. DNA of the CDR3: TGTGCCAGCAGTTTGGGAGCGGGTCCAGAGACCCAGTACTTC.

This clonotype was observed many times. V usage is TRBV29-1 and J usage is TRBJ2-1, with a weak D call TRBD2 (7 bases). This CDR3 has 15 amino acids. CDR1 and CDR2 from the germline V gene are SQVTM and ANQGSEA. V gave up 1 base and J gave up 8 bases, with 18 bases separating them. For the CDR3, the DNA is TGCAGCGTTGAAGCACCGGAGGGGGGGCCCTATGAGCAGTTCTTC. This gives the protein CSVEAPEGGPYEQFF.